The 26 T cell receptor beta chains below come from one sample, sequenced in a study of response to subunit inactivated influenza vaccine. Each CDR3 protein is one row after TCRdb ran MiXCR on the RT-PCR reads. Of 710,000 or so distinct CDR3 sequences in the sample, 15% to 17% are singletons; the top ten hold more than 9%. The specimen was PBMCs from blood, collected about 13 days after vaccination. The receptors here all came from a man aged 45 to 65 who received an inactivated influenza vaccine.

This clonotype has only one observation. V is TRBV18 and J is TRBJ2-2; tentatively, D is TRBD1 (6 bases). The germline V gene encodes CDR1 KGHSH and CDR2 LQKENI. V lost 3 bases, J lost 0 bases, and 11 bases lay in between. This CDR3 has 16 residues. In DNA form, the CDR3 reads TGTGCCAGCTCACCTAGGACAGCGCCGAACACCGGGGAGCTGTTTTTT. Its translation: CASSPRTAPNTGELFF.

This chain's CDR3 is CASSLMVTLSYEQYF. CDR3 nucleotides: TGTGCCAGCAGTTTAATGGTGACGCTGTCCTACGAGCAGTACTTC. V gene TRBV28 combines with J gene TRBJ2-7; D gene unclear. The CDR3 has 15 amino acids. Trimming cost V 2 bases and J 1 base, with 12 bases left between them. The germline CDR1 and CDR2 sequences are MDHEN and SYDVKM.

This clonotype was counted at least ten times. The chain links TRBV5-4 to TRBJ2-2; D unresolved. Germline V gene sequence: CDR1 SGHNT, CDR2 YYREEE (reference sequence). Trimming shortened V by 4 bases and J by 5 bases, and 9 bases separated the two germline ends. This CDR3 has 13 amino acids. The CDR3 loop is CASSPPWTGELFF. The CDR3 DNA reads as TGTGCCAGCAGCCCGCCGTGGACCGGGGAGCTGTTTTTT.

The chain joins TRBV4-3 to TRBJ2-3; the D gene is possibly TRBD2 (6 bases). The germline CDR1 and CDR2 sequences are LGHNA and YSLEER. V lost 0 bases, J lost 5 bases, and 9 bases lay in between. The CDR3 loop spans 14 amino acids. In DNA form, the CDR3 reads TGCGCCAGCAGCCAAGATCAAGCGGGAGATACGCAGTATTTT. Amino acid sequence: CASSQDQAGDTQYF.

This clonotype was seen a handful of times. This chain uses TRBV20-1 with TRBJ2-1; TRBD1 aligns across 7 bases. The CDR3 is 12 residues long. The J segment lost 6 bases and the V segment lost 7 bases, leaving 6 bases of the junction unmatched. Germline V gene sequence: CDR1 DFQATT, CDR2 SNEGSKA (reference sequence). CDR3 loop: CSGHRGVNEQFF. The CDR3 DNA reads as TGCAGTGGTCACAGGGGTGTCAATGAGCAGTTCTTC.

This clonotype was detected only a few times. This chain links TRBV12-3 or TRBV12-4 with TRBJ1-6; D uncertain. CDR3 length: 15 residues. With 2 bases removed from V and 6 bases from J, the gap between germline ends came to 11 bases. The DNA for the CDR3 is TGTGCCAGCAGTTTAAATTCTGAGATTAATTCACCCCTCCACTTT. Translating gives CASSLNSEINSPLHF.

This chain connects TRBV7-9 to TRBJ1-1; D not resolved. The germline V gene encodes CDR1 SEHNR and CDR2 FQNEAQ (reference sequence). Trimming pared 7 bases from V and 11 bases from J, leaving 14 bases between. CDR3 length equals 11 residues. CDR3 residues: CASTQEGPAFF. CDR3 coding DNA: TGTGCCAGCACGCAGGAAGGACCTGCTTTCTTT.

The V call is TRBV18, the J call TRBJ2-1; D is perhaps TRBD1 or TRBD2 (5 bases each). The CDR3 extends over 14 amino acids. V lost 0 bases and J 9 bases, leaving 12 bases between the germline ends. CDR1 and CDR2 (germline): KGHSH, LQKENI. The DNA for the CDR3 is TGTGCCAGCTCACCACCGGGACGGCTTGGTGAGCAGTTCTTC. The encoded protein is CASSPPGRLGEQFF.

This clonotype has ten or more counts. This chain connects TRBV7-2 to TRBJ2-1; D gene uncertain. V was trimmed by 5 bases and J by 9 bases, leaving 20 bases between them. Germline CDR1 and CDR2: SGHTA and FQGNSA. The CDR3 loop spans 15 amino acids. CDR3 coding DNA: TGTGCCAGCAGCCCTTCGGCGAGTCCAGGCCTTGAGCAGTTCTTC. Protein product: CASSPSASPGLEQFF.

DNA of the CDR3: TGTGCCAGCAGCCAAGAAGGAGGGGAGCTGTTTTTT. It is translated as CASSQEGGELFF. V and J are TRBV3-1 and TRBJ2-2; the D is unclear. Per germline, CDR1 LGHDT and CDR2 YNNKEL (reference sequence). The V and J ends lost 0 bases and 8 bases respectively, with 4 bases between them. The CDR3 is 12 residues long.

This clonotype was observed many times. This chain links TRBV28 with TRBJ2-7, with TRBD1 matching over 9 bases. The germline V gene has CDR1 MDHEN and CDR2 SYDVKM. This CDR3 is 13 amino acids long. V shed 6 bases and J 3 bases; nucleotides not matched to a gene: 3. The CDR3 bases are TGTGCCAGCAGGGGGACAGGGAGCTACGAGCAGTACTTC. Its translation: CASRGTGSYEQYF. The whole variable domain, remainder taken from reference TRBV28 and TRBJ2-7, is DVKVTQSSRYLVKRTGEKVFLECVQDMDHENMFWYRQDPGLGLRLIYFSYDVKMKEKGDIPEGYSVSREKKERFSLILESASTNQTSMYLCASRGTGSYEQYFGPGTRLTVT.

This clonotype was observed many times. CDR3 bases: TGTGCCAGCAACCAGGAAGGCCATGAGCAGTTCTTC. Encoded protein: CASNQEGHEQFF. The chain uses TRBV7-8 and TRBJ2-1, with D uncertain. This CDR3 region has 12 residues. Trimming shortened V by 7 bases and J by 8 bases, and 12 bases separated the two germline ends. Germline V gives CDR1 SGHVS, CDR2 FQNEAQ.

This clonotype occurred once. This sequence joins TRBV29-1 and TRBJ2-3, with TRBD2 matching 11 bases. CDR1 and CDR2 (germline): SQVTM, ANQGSEA. The CDR3 contains 18 residues. J was trimmed by 0 bases and V by 3 bases; bases with no gene match: 11. CDR3 sequence (DNA): TGCAGCGTTGAGGGGACTAGCGGTATTTTTTCTAGCACAGATACGCAGTATTTT. Amino acid sequence: CSVEGTSGIFSSTDTQYF.

This chain links TRBV12-3 or TRBV12-4 with TRBJ2-5; tentatively, D is TRBD2 (7 bases). The CDR3 loop spans 15 amino acids. The V end lost 0 bases, the J end lost 4 bases, and 12 bases lay between the germline ends. The chain's CDR3 is CASSLAGGGIETQYF. The CDR3, as DNA: TGTGCCAGCAGTTTAGCAGGGGGGGGGATAGAGACCCAGTACTTC.

V and J are TRBV10-3 and TRBJ2-1, with TRBD1 matching 9 bases. The CDR3 has 13 residues. Germline CDR1 is ENHRY and CDR2 is SYGVKD. The V gene end was trimmed by 6 bases and the J gene end by 9 bases; junction bases not matched to a gene: 6. In nucleotides, the CDR3 is TGTGCCATCAGCGGGACAGGGCTAGGTGAGCAGTTCTTC. It yields the protein CAISGTGLGEQFF.

V and J are TRBV6-1 and TRBJ2-1; 9 bases are a match to TRBD2. J gave up 2 bases and V 6 bases, and 5 bases lay outside the gene matches. The CDR3 sequence is 15 residues long. Germline CDR1 is MNHNS and CDR2 is SASEGT. The chain's CDR3 is CASSGGRATYNEQFF. DNA for the CDR3: TGTGCCAGCAGCGGCGGGAGGGCCACCTACAATGAGCAGTTCTTC.

This clonotype was seen a few times. The chain employs TRBV6-2 or TRBV6-3 and TRBJ2-5; the D is unclear. CDR1 is MNHEY, CDR2 SVGEGT, per germline. The CDR3 runs 16 residues. V shed 5 bases and J shed 1 base, with 17 bases lying between them. The CDR3 region is CASSASLLNAQETQYF. As DNA, the CDR3 is TGTGCCAGCAGTGCCTCACTTCTGAACGCCCAAGAGACCCAGTACTTC.

At least ten counts were recorded for this clonotype. The chain combines TRBV29-1 with TRBJ2-2, with D tentatively TRBD1 (5 bases). Germline CDR1 and CDR2: SQVTM and ANQGSEA. The CDR3 has 14 amino acids. Trimming cost V 6 bases and J 0 bases, with 11 bases left between them. Here the CDR3 reads CSVLQVSNTGELFF. The CDR3, as DNA: TGCAGCGTCCTACAGGTATCGAACACCGGGGAGCTGTTTTTT.

The chain recombines TRBV7-2 with TRBJ2-3; D not certain. V was cut by 0 bases and J by 5 bases, with 9 bases left in between. Germline CDR1 is SGHTA and CDR2 is FQGNSA. There are 14 residues in the CDR3. The CDR3 region has the DNA TGTGCCAGCAGCTTAGCCCAGTCCGGAGATACGCAGTATTTT. It encodes CASSLAQSGDTQYF.

The V call is TRBV20-1, the J call TRBJ2-2; D possibly corresponds to TRBD1 (6 bases). The V gene's germline CDR1 is DFQATT and CDR2 SNEGSKA (reference sequence). The CDR3 length is 13 residues. V lost 5 bases to trimming and J lost 6 bases, with 13 bases between them. CDR3 nucleotide sequence: TGCAGTGCTGGTCAGGGGAGAGCCGGGGAGCTGTTTTTT. This sequence encodes CSAGQGRAGELFF.

This clonotype was counted many times. The CDR3 DNA sequence: TGTGCCAGCAGCTTCGCGAACACTGAAGCTTTCTTT. This encodes CASSFANTEAFF. This rearrangement joins TRBV7-2 to TRBJ1-1; D remains unclear. Germline V gene sequence: CDR1 SGHTA, CDR2 FQGNSA. The CDR3 spans 12 residues. Trimming shortened V by 3 bases and J by 1 base, and 3 bases separated the two germline ends.

The rearrangement links TRBV2 to TRBJ1-4; D uncertain. CDR3 size: 15 residues. Trimming pared 4 bases from V and 3 bases from J, leaving 12 bases between. Germline V lookup: CDR1 SNHLY, CDR2 FYNNEI. CDR3 protein: CASSVLRVPNEKLFF. The DNA for the CDR3 is TGTGCCAGCAGTGTCTTGAGGGTCCCTAATGAAAAACTGTTTTTT.

The rearrangement uses TRBV7-9 and TRBJ2-3, with 9 bases that match TRBD2. The junction had 8 bases not matched to a gene; V was cut back by 2 bases and J by 5 bases. Germline V gene lookup returns CDR1 SEHNR and CDR2 FQNEAQ (reference sequence). The CDR3 covers 16 residues. In DNA form, the CDR3 reads TGTGCCAGCAGCTTAAGTGGGGCTAGCGGGAAAGATACGCAGTATTTT. It translates to CASSLSGASGKDTQYF.

V usage is TRBV7-2 and J usage is TRBJ2-1; TRBD2 is a possible D gene (5 bases). The CDR3 has 15 residues. Per germline, CDR1 SGHTA and CDR2 FQGNSA. V was clipped by 5 bases and J by 0 bases, with 11 bases between them. The CDR3 here is CASSPTTNSYNEQFF. Here the CDR3 DNA reads TGTGCCAGCAGCCCGACTACCAACTCCTACAATGAGCAGTTCTTC.

The chain joins TRBV14 to TRBJ2-1; maybe TRBD2 (6 bases). Germline CDR1 and CDR2: SGHDN and FVKESK. The CDR3 is 14 amino acids. V shed 1 base and J shed 9 bases, with 13 bases lying between them. This chain's CDR3 is CASSQGIRETEQFF. In DNA, the CDR3 is TGTGCCAGCAGCCAAGGTATTCGGGAGACTGAGCAGTTCTTC. Combining the CDR3 with reference TRBV14 and TRBJ2-1 gives the whole variable domain EAGVTQFPSHSVIEKGQTVTLRCDPISGHDNLYWYRRVMGKEIKFLLHFVKESKQDESGMPNNRFLAERTGGTYSTLKVQPAELEDSGVYFCASSQGIRETEQFFGPGTRLTVL.

The rearrangement uses TRBV20-1 and TRBJ1-2, with D unresolved. The germline gives CDR1 DFQATT, CDR2 SNEGSKA (reference sequence). V was pared by 2 bases and J by 3 bases, with 10 bases between. This CDR3 has 13 amino acids. CDR3 sequence (DNA): TGCAGTGCTAGATCGGGAAAGGACTATGGCTACACCTTC. Translating gives CSARSGKDYGYTF.